Described below is a single TCR beta chain sequence and its context. V lost 4 bases and J lost 2; bases outside the gene matches: 6. Per the germline V gene, CDR1 is KGHSH and CDR2 is LQKENI. This CDR3 is 15 amino acids long. Some clones are missing from TCRdb's copy, which holds only in-frame ones; the method was immunoSEQ multiplex PCR. The data contain some 120,000 clones, over 90% of them singletons. These data come from a study of control samples from healthy donors and cancer patients. The chain is built from TRBV18 and TRBJ1-1; 8 bases line up with TRBD1. Sample: blood. This clonotype was sampled from a man aged 25 to 40 in good health. CDR3 protein: CASSLQTGVNTEAFF. DNA for the CDR3: TGTGCCAGCTCACTTCAGACAGGGGTTAACACTGAAGCTTTCTTT.